This T cell receptor (beta chain) comes out of a study of cytomegalovirus exposure and HLA in healthy donors (dated by TCRdb to 2017 to 2019). As for the study more broadly: According to an earlier analysis of a few hundred of the donors, 200 million or so T cells yielded 117 million unique TCR beta sequences and 276 Gb of sequence data. Roughly 5 DR-DQ haplotypes were handled as single units for association and clustering because linkage in the cohort was strong. Roughly 310 gigabases of sequencing data and 70 million to 85 million unique TCR sequences were included in an early release covering around 650 HLA-typed donors. In the later analysis, no new phenotypic data were used to find candidate immune exposures; instead, reliance was placed on TCR beta sequences and their occurrence across donors. Donor age, sex, ethnicity and CMV serostatus were compiled together with the repertoire data. HLA typing included class I and class II loci at four-digit resolution. To decide whether each TCR beta V gene segment behaved as functional or pseudogenic, an earlier analysis of over 500 of the donors relied on high-throughput TCR beta sequencing. Besides the first cohort of under 700 subjects, a separate validation cohort made up of 120 different subjects was used. The genetic ancestry cluster associated with self-reported Caucasian donors included around four fifths of the roughly 360 genotyped donors. To predict cytomegalovirus infection status, the study brought together high-throughput TCR immunosequencing, statistical association of individual TCRs with disease status, and machine learning. All discovery cohort repertoires had been generated using a single sequencing platform. Across 398 genotyped donors of the cohort, an average of about 200,000 unique TCR beta nucleotide sequences per donor were sequenced, and 15% to 20% of those sequences were non-productive. Using immunosequencing, the study profiled T cell repertoires from fewer than 700 subjects and related those repertoires to cytomegalovirus serostatus. The study aimed to test whether signatures of past pathogen exposure could be identified by cataloging public T cell receptors. The number of donors typed differed by locus, with about 629-630 for A, B, C, DRB1 and DQB1, roughly 520 for DQA1, over 600 for DPA1, and around 450 for DPB1. A later analysis re-analyzed previously published TCR beta repertoires from 666 donors and added high-resolution HLA genotyping to study TCR occurrence patterns. Genome-wide SNP genotypes for about 65% of the roughly 670 donors were used in a later genetic analysis, which treated that subset as a discovery cohort. Broad study findings and their caveats: The authors suggested that the approach could potentially be generalized to other disease states and immunological phenotypes. In a later analysis, TCR association rates were found to vary across HLA loci, with the most associated TCRs seen for DRB1 alleles and the fewest for HLA-C alleles. A further reported finding was that TCR beta sequences accurately predicted the HLA-A and HLA-B alleles for most subjects in the first cohort. In an earlier analysis of 587 of the donors, most TCR beta V segments appeared in productive rearrangements about 87% or about 30% of the time, broadly matching IMGT annotations. For the cohort, immune exposure information was limited to CMV serostatus. This cohort had only TCR beta chains sequenced, and the lack of alpha or paired-chain data limited which features could be detected. The classifier was reported to diagnose cytomegalovirus status with high specificity and sensitivity in both the original and validation cohorts. A group of highly shared sequence variants was considered likely to be a technical artifact of the sequencing pipeline. At a false discovery rate of 0.05, a later analysis linked 16,000 or so TCR beta sequences to specific HLA alleles. Compared with the roughly 670-donor mean, donors in an Asian-associated ancestry cluster had fewer N-insertions in productive TCRs, according to a later genetic analysis. When HLA alleles, especially DR and DQ, strongly co-occurred, attributing TCR associations to individual alleles was difficult. A total of 150 to 200 TCR beta chains were listed by the study as associated with cytomegalovirus. Because counts were too low, about 15 rarely observed V segments, including chromosome 9 orphons, were left out of the earlier analysis of roughly 600 of the donors. Linkage disequilibrium might explain the correlated functional status among segregating V segments, but an unknown experimental factor could not be excluded. Because HLA typing was unavailable for some donors at each locus, only the typed subset was used in association tests. A later analysis reported that several top co-occurrence clusters appeared linked to parvovirus B19, influenza, CMV and Epstein-Barr virus. Three of the identified cytomegalovirus-associated TCR beta chains were confirmed in vitro to be specific for cytomegalovirus antigens. A later analysis found that HLA-associated TCR beta chains were more clonally expanded and had lower generation probabilities than equally common non-associated chains. An association between a missense DCLRE1C variant and V-gene and J-gene trimming of TCR beta chains was found in a later genetic analysis and replicated in an independent cohort. The 87-base-pair reads could not distinguish some IMGT-functional V segments, including TRBV6-2 and TRBV6-3, so those segments were excluded. A later analysis found that most CMV-associated TCR beta chains appeared HLA-restricted, with HLA associations seemingly driven largely by CMV exposure. Presence/absence analyses assumed roughly uniform sequencing depth across donors, an assumption that may not hold. Across donors, most TCR sequences were observed very rarely, whereas some public TCRs were present in many individuals.

This clone was seen more than once but under ten times. Its antigen is not yet known. There are no base qualities to consult, and no much larger clone falls within one base. The library was prepared using the immunoSEQ multiplex PCR assay. The multiplex PCR relied on a mix of 60 forward primers for TCR Vbeta segments and 13 reverse primers for TCR Jbeta segments. The CDR3 region of rearranged TCR beta genes was amplified from genomic DNA with a multiplex PCR assay. Amplified TCR beta libraries were sequenced as 87-base-pair reads on the Illumina HiSeq System. Per the original workflow: Across the 670 or so repertoires, a later analysis counted 60 million to 90 million unique TCR beta chains, about 10 million of which were shared by at least two donors. Raw reads were error-corrected and collapsed into unique sequences by a nearest-neighbor algorithm in which closely related sequences were merged to remove PCR and sequencing errors. Alignment of CDR3 sequences to IMGT reference sequences was used to assign V, D and J gene segments. For a sequence to be retained, at least a six-nucleotide match to both a V gene segment and a J gene segment was required. Rearrangements were called productive when the CDR3 lacked stop codons and stayed in frame with V and J; all others were non-productive. CDR3 was defined by IMGT convention, running from the second conserved V-encoded cysteine to the conserved J-encoded phenylalanine. The earlier analysis of about 610 of the donors excluded any sequence lacking an unambiguous match to a single V gene segment. An earlier analysis of almost 600 of the donors classified V segments as functional when productive rearrangements were above 56.7% and as segregating when the standard deviation between donors was above 5%. A statistical classification framework was developed to diagnose cytomegalovirus status using the catalog of TCR beta chain sequences. V and J gene assignment, in a later analysis, came from comparing TCR nucleotide sequences with IMGT/GENE-DB human TR gene sequences. A later analysis assigned CDR3 sequences and most-parsimonious VDJ recombination scenarios with the TCRdist pipeline. In a later analysis, each TCR beta chain was defined by its CDR3 amino acid sequence together with its V-gene family, and reads without a unique V-gene family were excluded. A later analysis removed 450 to 600 highly shared, low-generation-probability nucleotide sequences to deal with suspected cross-contamination and a sequencing artifact. For each public chain, a later analysis derived a clonal expansion index from normalized ranks of inferred template counts within each repertoire. Generation probabilities in a later analysis came from a VDJ recombination model fitted to out-of-frame rearrangements, and those results were checked against IGoR. A later analysis scored TCR-TCR, TCR-HLA and TCR-CMV co-occurrence with hypergeometric tests, applying a repertoire-size bias correction to TCR pairs. To estimate false discovery rates, a later analysis permuted the HLA or CMV assignments 20 times. In a later analysis, co-occurring TCRs were grouped with DBSCAN, and TCRdist sequence similarity was added when clustering was performed within HLA-allele-positive subsets. Repertoires with fewer than 30,000 or more than 120,000 public chains were left out of co-occurrence clustering, as were five repertoires with anomalous nucleotide sharing. TCRdb limited this immuneACCESS table to in-frame rearrangements with V and J called. A share of clones is missing; checked studies link under half to unresolved V genes, and the rest is unexplained. From that table come the V and J calls and clone size; the DNA was used to work out D and trimming. The sample table shows roughly 200,000 clones, and roughly 90% are seen once. Roughly 1% of the sample lies in the top ten.

The junction carries 5 bases between V and J, which are trimmed by 5 bases and 1 base respectively. The CDR3 holds 12 amino acids from the cysteine to the phenylalanine. Kept here is only the CDR3 DNA, which spans 36 bases and is read in frame from base 1. CDR1 and CDR2 are drawn from the germline V gene: MNHEY, SVGAGI. The cohort was made up of 650 to 700 healthy bone marrow donors. Cohort members were all nominally healthy when sampled, although unrecorded immune exposures were likely present. The donor was CMV seronegative and belonged to the group of 352 seronegative cohort members. A peripheral blood sample was provided by each donor, and peripheral blood mononuclear cells were used for TCR beta sequencing. The Qiagen DNeasy Blood Extraction Kit was used to extract genomic DNA from the blood cell samples.

The clonotype was recovered from a woman aged 18-30 years in good health and CMV-seronegative. Rearrangement joined TRBV6-5 to TRBJ1-1, with an unclear D gene assignment. Sequencing used PBMCs. The CDR3 reads CASSRQNTEAFF. The sequenced DNA is TGTGCCAGCAGTCGACAGAACACTGAAGCTTTCTTT.